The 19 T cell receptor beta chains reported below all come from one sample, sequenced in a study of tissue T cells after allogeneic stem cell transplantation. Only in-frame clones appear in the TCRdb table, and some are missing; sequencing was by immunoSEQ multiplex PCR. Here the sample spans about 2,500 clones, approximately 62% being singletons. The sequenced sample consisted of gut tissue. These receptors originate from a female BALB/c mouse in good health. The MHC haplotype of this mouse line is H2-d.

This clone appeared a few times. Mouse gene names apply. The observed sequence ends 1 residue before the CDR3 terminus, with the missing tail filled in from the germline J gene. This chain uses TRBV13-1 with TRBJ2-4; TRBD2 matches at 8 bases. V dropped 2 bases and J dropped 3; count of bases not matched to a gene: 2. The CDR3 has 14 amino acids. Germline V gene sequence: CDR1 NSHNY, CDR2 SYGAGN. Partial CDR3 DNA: TGTGCCAGCAGTGACGGGGGGGCGCAAAACACCTTGTAC. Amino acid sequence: CASSDGGAQNTLY. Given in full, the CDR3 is CASSDGGAQNTLYF.

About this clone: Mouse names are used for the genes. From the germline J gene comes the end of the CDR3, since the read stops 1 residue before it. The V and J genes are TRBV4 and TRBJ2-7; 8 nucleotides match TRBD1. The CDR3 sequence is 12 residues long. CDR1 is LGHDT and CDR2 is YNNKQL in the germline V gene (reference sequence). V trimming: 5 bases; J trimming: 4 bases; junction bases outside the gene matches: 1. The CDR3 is CASSRDRYEQYF. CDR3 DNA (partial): TGTGCCAGCAGCCGGGACAGGTATGAACAGTAC.

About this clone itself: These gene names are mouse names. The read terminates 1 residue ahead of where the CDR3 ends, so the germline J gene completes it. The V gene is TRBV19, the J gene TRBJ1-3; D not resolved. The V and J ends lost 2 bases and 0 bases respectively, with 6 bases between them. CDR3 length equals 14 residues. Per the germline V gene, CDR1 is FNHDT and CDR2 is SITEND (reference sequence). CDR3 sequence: CASSMTSSGNTLYF. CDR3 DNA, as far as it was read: TGTGCCAGCAGTATGACAAGTTCTGGAAATACGCTCTAT.

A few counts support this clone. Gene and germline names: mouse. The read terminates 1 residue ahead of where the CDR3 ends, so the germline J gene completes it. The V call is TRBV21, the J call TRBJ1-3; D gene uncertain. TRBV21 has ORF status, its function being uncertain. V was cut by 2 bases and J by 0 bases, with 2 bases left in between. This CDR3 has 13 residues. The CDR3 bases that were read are TGTGCTAGCAGTCAACATTCTGGAAATACGCTCTAT. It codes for CASSQHSGNTLY. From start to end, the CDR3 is CASSQHSGNTLYF.

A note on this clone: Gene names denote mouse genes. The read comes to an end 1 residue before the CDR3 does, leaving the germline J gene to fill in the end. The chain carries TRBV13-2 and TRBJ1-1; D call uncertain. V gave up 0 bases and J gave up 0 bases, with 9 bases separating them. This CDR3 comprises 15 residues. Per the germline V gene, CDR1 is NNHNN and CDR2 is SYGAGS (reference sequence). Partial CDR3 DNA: TGTGCCAGCGGTGATGCGAAAACTGCAAACACAGAAGTCTTC. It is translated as CASGDAKTANTEVF. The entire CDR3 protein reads CASGDAKTANTEVFF.

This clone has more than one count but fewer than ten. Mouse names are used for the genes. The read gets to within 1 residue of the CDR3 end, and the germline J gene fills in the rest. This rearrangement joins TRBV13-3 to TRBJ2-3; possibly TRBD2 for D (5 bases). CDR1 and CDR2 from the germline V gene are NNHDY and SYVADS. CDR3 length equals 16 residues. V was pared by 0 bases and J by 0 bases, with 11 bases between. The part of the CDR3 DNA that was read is TGTGCCAGCAGTGATGCTGGGAGCACTAGTGCAGAAACGCTGTAT. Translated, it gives CASSDAGSTSAETLY. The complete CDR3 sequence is CASSDAGSTSAETLYF.

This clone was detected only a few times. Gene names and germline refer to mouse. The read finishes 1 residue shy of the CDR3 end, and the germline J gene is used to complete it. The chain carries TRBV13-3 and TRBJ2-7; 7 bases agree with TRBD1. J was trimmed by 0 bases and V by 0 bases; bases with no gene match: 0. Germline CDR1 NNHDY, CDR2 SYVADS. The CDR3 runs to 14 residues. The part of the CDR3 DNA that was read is TGTGCCAGCAGTGATGGGGACAGCTCCTATGAACAGTAC. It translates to CASSDGDSSYEQY. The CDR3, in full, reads CASSDGDSSYEQYF.

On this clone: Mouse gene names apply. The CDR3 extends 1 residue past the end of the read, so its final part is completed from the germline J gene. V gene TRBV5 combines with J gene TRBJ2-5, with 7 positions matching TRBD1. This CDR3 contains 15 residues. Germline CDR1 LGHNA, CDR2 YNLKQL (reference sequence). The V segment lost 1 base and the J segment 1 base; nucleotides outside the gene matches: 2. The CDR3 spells CASSQAGTDQDTQYF. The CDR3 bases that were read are TGTGCCAGCAGCCAAGCCGGGACAGACCAAGACACCCAGTAC.

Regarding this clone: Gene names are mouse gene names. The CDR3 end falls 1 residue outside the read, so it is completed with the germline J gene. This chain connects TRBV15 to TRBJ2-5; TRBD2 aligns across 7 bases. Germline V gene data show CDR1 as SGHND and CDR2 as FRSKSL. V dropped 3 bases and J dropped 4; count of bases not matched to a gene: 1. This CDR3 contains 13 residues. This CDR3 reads CASSLGGEDTQYF. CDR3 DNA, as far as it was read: TGTGCCAGCAGTTTGGGGGGGGAAGACACCCAGTAC.

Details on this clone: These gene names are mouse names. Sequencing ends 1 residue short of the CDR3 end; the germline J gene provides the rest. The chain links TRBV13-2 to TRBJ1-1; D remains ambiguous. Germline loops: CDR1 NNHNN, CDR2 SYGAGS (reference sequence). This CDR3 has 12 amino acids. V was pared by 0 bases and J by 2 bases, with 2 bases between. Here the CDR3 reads CASGDDNTEVFF. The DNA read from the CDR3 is TGTGCCAGCGGTGATGACAACACAGAAGTCTTC.

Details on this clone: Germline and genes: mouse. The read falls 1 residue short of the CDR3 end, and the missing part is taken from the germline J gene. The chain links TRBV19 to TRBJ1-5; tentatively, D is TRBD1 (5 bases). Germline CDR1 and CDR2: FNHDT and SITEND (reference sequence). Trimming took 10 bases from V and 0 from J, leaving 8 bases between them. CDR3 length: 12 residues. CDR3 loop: CAARDNNQAPLF. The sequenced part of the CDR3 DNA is TGTGCCGCCAGGGATAACAACCAGGCTCCGCTT.

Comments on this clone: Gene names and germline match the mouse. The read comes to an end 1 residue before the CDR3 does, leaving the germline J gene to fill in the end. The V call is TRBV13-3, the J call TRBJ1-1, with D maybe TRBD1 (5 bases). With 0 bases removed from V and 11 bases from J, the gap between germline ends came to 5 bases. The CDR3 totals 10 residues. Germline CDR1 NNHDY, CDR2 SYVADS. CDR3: CASSDAGVFF. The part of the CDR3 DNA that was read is TGTGCCAGCAGTGATGCAGGGGTCTTC.

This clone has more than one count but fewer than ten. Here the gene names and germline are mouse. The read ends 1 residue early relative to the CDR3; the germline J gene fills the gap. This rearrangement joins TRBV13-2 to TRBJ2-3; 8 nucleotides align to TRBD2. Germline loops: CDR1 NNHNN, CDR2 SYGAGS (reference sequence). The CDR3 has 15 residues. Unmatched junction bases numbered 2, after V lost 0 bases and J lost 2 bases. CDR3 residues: CASGDAGLAAETLYF. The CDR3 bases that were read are TGTGCCAGCGGTGATGCGGGACTGGCTGCAGAAACGCTGTAT.

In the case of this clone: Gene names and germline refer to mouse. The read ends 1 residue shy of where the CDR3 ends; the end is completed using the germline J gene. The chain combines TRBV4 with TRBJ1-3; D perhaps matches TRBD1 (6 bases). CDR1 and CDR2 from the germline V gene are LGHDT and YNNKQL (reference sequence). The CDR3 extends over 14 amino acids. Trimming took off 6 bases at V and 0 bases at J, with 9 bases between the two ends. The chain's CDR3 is CASRGDISGNTLYF. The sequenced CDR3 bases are TGTGCCAGCAGGGGGGACATTTCTGGAAATACGCTCTAT.

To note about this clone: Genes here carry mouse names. The part of the CDR3 DNA that was read is TGTGCCTGGAGTCTAGTGGGGTCAAACACCGGGCAGCTCTAC. Protein sequence: CAWSLVGSNTGQLY. The whole CDR3 protein is CAWSLVGSNTGQLYF. This chain uses TRBV31 with TRBJ2-2; D may be TRBD2 (5 bases). Read coverage stops 1 residue before the CDR3 terminus; the germline J gene supplies the remainder. The V gene's germline CDR1 is GKSSPN and CDR2 SITVG. Trimming took off 0 bases at V and 0 bases at J, with 8 bases between the two ends. CDR3 length equals 15 residues.

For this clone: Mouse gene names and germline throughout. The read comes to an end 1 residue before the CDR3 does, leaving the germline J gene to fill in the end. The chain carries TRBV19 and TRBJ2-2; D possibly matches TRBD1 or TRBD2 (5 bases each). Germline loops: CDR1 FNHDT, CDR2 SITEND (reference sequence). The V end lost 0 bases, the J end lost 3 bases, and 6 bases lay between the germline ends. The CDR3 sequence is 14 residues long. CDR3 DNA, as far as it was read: TGTGCCAGCAGTATAGCGGGACACACCGGGCAGCTCTAC. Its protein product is CASSIAGHTGQLY. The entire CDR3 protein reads CASSIAGHTGQLYF. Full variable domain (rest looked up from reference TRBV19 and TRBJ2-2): GGIITQTPKFLIGQEGQKLTLKCQQNFNHDTMYWYRQDSGKGLRLIYYSITENDLQKGDLSEGYDASREKKSSFSLTVTSAQKNEMAVFLCASSIAGHTGQLYFGEGSKLTVL.

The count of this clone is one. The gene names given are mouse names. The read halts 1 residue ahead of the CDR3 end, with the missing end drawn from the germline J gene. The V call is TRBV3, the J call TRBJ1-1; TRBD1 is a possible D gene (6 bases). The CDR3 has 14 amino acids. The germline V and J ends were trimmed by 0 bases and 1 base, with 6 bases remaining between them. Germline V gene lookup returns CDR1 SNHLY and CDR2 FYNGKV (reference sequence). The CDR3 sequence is CASSLAGANTEVFF. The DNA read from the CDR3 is TGTGCCAGCAGCTTAGCGGGGGCGAACACAGAAGTCTTC.

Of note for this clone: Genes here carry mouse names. CDR3 bases read: TGTGCCAGCAGCTTCTGGGGGGGCTATGAACAGTAC. It specifies CASSFWGGYEQY. The CDR3, in full, reads CASSFWGGYEQYF. The rearrangement joins TRBV4 to TRBJ2-7; TRBD2 matches 9 bases. The CDR3 end falls 1 residue outside the read, so it is completed with the germline J gene. The CDR3 is made up of 13 amino acids. Germline CDR1 LGHDT, CDR2 YNNKQL (reference sequence). V shed 4 bases, J shed 3 bases, and the junction held 1 base outside the gene matches.

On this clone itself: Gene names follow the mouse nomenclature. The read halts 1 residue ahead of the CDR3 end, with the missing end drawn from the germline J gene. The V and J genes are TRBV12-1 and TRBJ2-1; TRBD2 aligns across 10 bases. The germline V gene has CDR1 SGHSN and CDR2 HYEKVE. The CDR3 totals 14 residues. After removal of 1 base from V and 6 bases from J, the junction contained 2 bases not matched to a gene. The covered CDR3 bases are TGTGCCAGCTCTCTACTGGGGGGGGCTGCTGAGCAGTTC. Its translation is CASSLLGGAAEQF. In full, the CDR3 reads CASSLLGGAAEQFF.